This T cell receptor beta chain was documented in a study of T cell responses to AZD1222 COVID-19 vaccine. Study-wide background: Combined were second doses at about 4 or about 12 weeks.

Study-level points and caveats: At 160-218 and 743-854, vaccine-associated CD4 TCRs were dominant, and they spanned spike. Within unmutated variant regions lay the reported targets of nearly half of spike-specific TCRs. Females outnumbered males among donors, who were mostly white British; clonal diversity was possibly underestimated.

As for this clone: Antigen unknown.

The assay was immunoSEQ multiplex PCR, and TCRdb's table has in-frame clones only and misses some. The repertoire holds some 130,000 clones, with roughly 80% as singletons. This TCR was sampled from an adult in good health. The source was peripheral blood, collected on day 0 of AZD1222 vaccination.

The DNA for the CDR3 is TGTGCCAGCAGCTTAGACTACCACGAGCAGTACTTC. Translating it yields CASSLDYHEQYF. This chain connects TRBV11-3 to TRBJ2-7; D gene unclear. CDR3 length: 12 amino acids. CDR1 is SGHNT, CDR2 YENEEA, per germline. With 0 bases removed from V and 5 bases from J, the gap between germline ends came to 5 bases.